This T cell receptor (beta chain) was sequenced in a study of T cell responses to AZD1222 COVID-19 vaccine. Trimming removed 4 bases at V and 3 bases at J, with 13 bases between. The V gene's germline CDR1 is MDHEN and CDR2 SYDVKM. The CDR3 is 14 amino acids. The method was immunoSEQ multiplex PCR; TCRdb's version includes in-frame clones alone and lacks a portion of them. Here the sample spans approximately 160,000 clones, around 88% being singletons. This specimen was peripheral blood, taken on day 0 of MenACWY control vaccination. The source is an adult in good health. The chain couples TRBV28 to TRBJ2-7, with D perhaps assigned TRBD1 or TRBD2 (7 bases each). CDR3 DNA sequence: TGTGCCAGCAGTTCAGGGGGGGAACTCTACGAGCAGTACTTC. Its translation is CASSSGGELYEQYF.